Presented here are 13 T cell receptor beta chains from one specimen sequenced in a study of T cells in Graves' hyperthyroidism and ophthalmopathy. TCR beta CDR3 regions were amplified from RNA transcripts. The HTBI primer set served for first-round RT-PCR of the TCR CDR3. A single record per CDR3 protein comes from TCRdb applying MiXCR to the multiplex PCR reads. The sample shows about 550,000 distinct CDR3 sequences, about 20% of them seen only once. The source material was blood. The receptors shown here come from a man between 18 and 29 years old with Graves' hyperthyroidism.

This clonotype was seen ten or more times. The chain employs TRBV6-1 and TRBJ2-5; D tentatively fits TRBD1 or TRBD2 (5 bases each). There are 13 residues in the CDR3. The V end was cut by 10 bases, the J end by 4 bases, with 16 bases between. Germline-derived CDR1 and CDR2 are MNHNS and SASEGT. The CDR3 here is CAIRDQGRETQYF. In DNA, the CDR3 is TGTGCCATCCGGGACCAAGGGAGAGAGACCCAGTACTTC.

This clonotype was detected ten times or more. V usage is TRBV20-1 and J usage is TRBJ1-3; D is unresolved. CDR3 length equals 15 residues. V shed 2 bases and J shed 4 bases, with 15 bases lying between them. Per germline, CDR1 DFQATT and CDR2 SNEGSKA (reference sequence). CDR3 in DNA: TGCAGTGCTAGACTGGGCGGGGATCGGGGAAACACCATATATTTT. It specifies CSARLGGDRGNTIYF.

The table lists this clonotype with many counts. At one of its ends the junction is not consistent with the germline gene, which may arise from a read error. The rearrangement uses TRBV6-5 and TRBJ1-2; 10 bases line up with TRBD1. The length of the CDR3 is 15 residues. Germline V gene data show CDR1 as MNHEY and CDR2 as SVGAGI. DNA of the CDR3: TGTGCCAGCGGTTACTCGACAGGGGGCAAGTATGGCTACACCTTC. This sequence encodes CASGYSTGGKYGYTF.

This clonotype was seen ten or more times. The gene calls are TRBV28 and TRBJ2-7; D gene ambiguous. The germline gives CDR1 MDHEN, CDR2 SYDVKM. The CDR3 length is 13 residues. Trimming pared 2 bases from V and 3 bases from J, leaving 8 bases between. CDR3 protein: CASSLAIGYEQYF. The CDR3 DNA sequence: TGTGCCAGCAGTTTAGCAATCGGCTACGAGCAGTACTTC.

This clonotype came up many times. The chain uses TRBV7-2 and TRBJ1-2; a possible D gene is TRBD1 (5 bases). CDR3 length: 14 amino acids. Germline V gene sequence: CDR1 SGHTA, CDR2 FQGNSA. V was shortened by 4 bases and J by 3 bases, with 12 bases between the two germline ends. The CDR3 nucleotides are TGTGCCAGCAGCTCGGGAGAGGGGTACTATGGCTACACCTTC. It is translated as CASSSGEGYYGYTF.

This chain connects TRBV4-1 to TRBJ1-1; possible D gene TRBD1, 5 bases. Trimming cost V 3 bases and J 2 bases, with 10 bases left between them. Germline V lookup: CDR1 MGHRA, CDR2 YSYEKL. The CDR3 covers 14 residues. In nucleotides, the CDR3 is TGCGCCAGCAGCCAGATGGGACTAAACACTGAAGCTTTCTTT. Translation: CASSQMGLNTEAFF.

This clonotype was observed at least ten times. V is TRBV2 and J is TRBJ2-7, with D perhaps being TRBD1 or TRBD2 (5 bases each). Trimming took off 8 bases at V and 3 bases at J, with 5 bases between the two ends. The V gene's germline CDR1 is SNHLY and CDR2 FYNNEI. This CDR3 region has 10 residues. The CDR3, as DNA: TGTGCCAGCGGGGGCTACGAGCAGTACTTC. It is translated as CASGGYEQYF.

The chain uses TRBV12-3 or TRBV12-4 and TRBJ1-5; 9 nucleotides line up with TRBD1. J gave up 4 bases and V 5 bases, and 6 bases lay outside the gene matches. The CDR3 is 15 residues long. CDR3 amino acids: CASSPEGTGNQPQHF. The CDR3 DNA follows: TGTGCCAGCAGTCCCGAGGGGACAGGGAATCAGCCCCAGCATTTT.

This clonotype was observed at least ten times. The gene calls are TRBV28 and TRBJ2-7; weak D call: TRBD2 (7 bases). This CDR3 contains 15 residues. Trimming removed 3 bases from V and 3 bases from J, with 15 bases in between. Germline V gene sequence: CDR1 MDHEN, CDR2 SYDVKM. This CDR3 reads CASSLALGGGYEQYF. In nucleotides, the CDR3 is TGTGCCAGCAGTTTGGCACTAGGGGGGGGCTACGAGCAGTACTTC. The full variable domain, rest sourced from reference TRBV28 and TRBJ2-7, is DVKVTQSSRYLVKRTGEKVFLECVQDMDHENMFWYRQDPGLGLRLIYFSYDVKMKEKGDIPEGYSVSREKKERFSLILESASTNQTSMYLCASSLALGGGYEQYFGPGTRLTVT.

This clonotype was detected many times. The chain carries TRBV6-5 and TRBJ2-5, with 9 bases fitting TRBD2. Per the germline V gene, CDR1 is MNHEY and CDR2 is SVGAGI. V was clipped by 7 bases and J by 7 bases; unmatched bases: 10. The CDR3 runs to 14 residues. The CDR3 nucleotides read TGTGCCAGCACCGCAGGCGGGGGGGCAGGGACCCAGTACTTC. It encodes CASTAGGGAGTQYF.

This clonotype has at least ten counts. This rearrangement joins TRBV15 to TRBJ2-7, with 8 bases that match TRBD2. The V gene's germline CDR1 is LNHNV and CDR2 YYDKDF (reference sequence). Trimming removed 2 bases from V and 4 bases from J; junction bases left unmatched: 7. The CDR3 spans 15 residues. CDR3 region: CATSRFGRGAYEQYF. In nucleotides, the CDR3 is TGTGCCACCAGCAGATTTGGGCGGGGGGCTTACGAGCAGTACTTC.

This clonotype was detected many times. CDR3 in DNA: TGTGCCAGCAGTAACCTACGACAGGGGGCGCGAAATGGCTACACCTTC. This codes for CASSNLRQGARNGYTF. This chain joins TRBV27 and TRBJ1-2, with 10 nucleotides matching TRBD1. Germline loops: CDR1 MNHEY, CDR2 SMNVEV (reference sequence). The CDR3 loop spans 16 amino acids. V shed 5 bases and J 6 bases; nucleotides not matched to a gene: 12.

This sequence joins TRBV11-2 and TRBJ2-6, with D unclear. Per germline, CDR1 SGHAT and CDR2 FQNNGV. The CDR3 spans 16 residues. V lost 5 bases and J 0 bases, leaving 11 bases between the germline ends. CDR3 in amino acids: CASSHPSFSGANVLTF. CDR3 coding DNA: TGTGCCAGCAGCCACCCATCATTCTCTGGGGCCAACGTCCTGACTTTC.